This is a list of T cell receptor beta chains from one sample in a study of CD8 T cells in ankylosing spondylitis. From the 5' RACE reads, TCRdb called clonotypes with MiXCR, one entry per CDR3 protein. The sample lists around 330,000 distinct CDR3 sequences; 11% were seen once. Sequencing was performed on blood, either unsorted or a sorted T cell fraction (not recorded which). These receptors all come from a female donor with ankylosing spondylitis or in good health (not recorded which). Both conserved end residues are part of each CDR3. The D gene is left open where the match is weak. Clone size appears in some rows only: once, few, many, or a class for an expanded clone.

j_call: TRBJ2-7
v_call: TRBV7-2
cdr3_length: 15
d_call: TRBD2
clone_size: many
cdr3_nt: TGTGCCAGCAGCTTAGAGACTAGCGATACCTACGAGCAGTACTTC
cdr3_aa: CASSLETSDTYEQYF

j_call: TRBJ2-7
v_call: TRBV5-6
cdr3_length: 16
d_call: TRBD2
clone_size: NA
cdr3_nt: TGTGCCAGCAGCTTTGGGCTAGCGGGTAACTCCTACGAGCAGTACTTC
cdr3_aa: CASSFGLAGNSYEQYF

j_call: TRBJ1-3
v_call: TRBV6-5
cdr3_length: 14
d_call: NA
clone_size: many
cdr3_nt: TGTGCCAGCAGTTACTCAGGCTATGGAAACACCATATATTTT
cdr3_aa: CASSYSGYGNTIYF

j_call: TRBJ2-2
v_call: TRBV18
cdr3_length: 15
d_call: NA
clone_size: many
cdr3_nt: TGTGCCAGCTCACCCTTGGACAGACTCACCGGGGAGCTGTTTTTT
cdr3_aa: CASSPLDRLTGELFF

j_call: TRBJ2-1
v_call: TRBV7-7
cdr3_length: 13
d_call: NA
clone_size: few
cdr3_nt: TGTGCCAGCAGCTTAAAGGTCGCTGGTGAGCAGTTCTTC
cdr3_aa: CASSLKVAGEQFF

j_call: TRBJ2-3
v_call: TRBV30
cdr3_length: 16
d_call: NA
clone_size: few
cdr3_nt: TGTGCCTGGAGTGGTCGGAGACTAACTAGCACAGATACGCAGTATTTT
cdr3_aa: CAWSGRRLTSTDTQYF

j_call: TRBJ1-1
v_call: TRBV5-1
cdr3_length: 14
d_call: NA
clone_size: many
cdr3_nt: TGCGCCAGCAGCTTTGGGCAAACCCAGCCACAAGCTTTCTTT
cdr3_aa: CASSFGQTQPQAFF

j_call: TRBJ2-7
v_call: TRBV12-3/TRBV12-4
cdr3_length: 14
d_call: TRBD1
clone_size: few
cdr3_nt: TGTGCCAGCACCCCAACAGGGGGCCTCTTCGAGCAGTACTTC
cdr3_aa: CASTPTGGLFEQYF

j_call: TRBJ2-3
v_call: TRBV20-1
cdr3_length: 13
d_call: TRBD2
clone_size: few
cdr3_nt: TGCAGTGCTATGACTAGCGTAACAGATACGCAGTATTTT
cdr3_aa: CSAMTSVTDTQYF

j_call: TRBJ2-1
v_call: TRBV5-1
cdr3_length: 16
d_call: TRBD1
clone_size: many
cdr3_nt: TGCGCCAGCAGCTCCAGGACGGGACAGGCGGACAATGAGCAGTTCTTC
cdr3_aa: CASSSRTGQADNEQFF

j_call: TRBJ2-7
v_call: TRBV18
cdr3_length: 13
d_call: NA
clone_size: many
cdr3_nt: TGTGCCAGCTCACCGGGAAGCTCCTACGAGCAGTACTTC
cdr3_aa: CASSPGSSYEQYF

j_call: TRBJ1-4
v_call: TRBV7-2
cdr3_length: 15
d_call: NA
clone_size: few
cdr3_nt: TGTGCCAGCAGCTTAATCCCACATAGCAGTGAAAAACTGTTTTTT
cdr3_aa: CASSLIPHSSEKLFF

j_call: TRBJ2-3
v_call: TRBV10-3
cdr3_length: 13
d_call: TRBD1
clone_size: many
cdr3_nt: TGTGCCATCAATCGGGACAGTCCAGATACGCAGTATTTT
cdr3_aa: CAINRDSPDTQYF

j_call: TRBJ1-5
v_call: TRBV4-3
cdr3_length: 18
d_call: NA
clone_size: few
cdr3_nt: TGCGCCAGCAGCCAAGATCGGAAGGGAGGGAGGAGCAATCAGCCCCAGCATTTT
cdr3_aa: CASSQDRKGGRSNQPQHF

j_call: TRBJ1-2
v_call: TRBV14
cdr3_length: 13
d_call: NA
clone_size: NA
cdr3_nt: TGTGCCAGCAGCCATAGGACACCCTATGGCTACACCTTC
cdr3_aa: CASSHRTPYGYTF

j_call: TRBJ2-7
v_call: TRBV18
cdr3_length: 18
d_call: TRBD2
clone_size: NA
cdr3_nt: TGTGCCAGCTCACCACTTACCGGGACTAGCGGGGGATCCTACGAGCAGTACTTC
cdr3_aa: CASSPLTGTSGGSYEQYF

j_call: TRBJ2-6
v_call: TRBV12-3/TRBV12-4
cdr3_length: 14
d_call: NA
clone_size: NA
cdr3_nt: TGTGCCAGCAGACACGGCTCTGGGGCCAACGTCCTGACTTTC
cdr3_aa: CASRHGSGANVLTF

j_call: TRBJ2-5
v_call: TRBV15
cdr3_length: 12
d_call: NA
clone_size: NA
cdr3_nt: TGTGCCACCAGCAAGGAGGGGGAGACCCAGTACTTC
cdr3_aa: CATSKEGETQYF

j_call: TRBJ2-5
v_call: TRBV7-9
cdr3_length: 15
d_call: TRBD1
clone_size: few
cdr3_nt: TGTGCCAGCACCCTCCGGGACAGGGGCCGAGAGACCCAGTACTTC
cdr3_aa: CASTLRDRGRETQYF

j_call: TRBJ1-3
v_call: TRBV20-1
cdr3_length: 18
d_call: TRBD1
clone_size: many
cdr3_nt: TGCAGTGCCCAAGGGGGGACAGGGGTGTATCGGGGGGGAAACACCATATATTTT
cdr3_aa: CSAQGGTGVYRGGNTIYF

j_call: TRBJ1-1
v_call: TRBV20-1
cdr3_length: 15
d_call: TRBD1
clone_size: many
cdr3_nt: TGCAGTGCCCCAGACCTGGGACAGGGGCCCACTGAAGCTTTCTTT
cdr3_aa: CSAPDLGQGPTEAFF

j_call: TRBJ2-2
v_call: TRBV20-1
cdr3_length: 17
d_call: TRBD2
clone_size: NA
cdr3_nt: TGCTGTGCTAGAGATCGATCGACTAGCGGGGTCGGCGGGGAGCTGTTTTTT
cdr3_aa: CCARDRSTSGVGGELFF

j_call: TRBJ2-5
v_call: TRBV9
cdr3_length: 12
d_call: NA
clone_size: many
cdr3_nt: TGTGCCAGCAGCGTAGGGGTAGAGACCCAGTACTTC
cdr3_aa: CASSVGVETQYF

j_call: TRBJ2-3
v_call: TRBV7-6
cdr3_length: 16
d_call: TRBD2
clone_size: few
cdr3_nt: TGTGCCAGCAGCTTAGTGGCTAGCGGGCGCACAGATACGCAGTATTTT
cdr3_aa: CASSLVASGRTDTQYF

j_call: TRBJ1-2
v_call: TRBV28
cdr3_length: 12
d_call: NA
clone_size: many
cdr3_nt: TGTGCCAGCCAGGCAGGGTACTATGGCTACACCTTC
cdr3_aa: CASQAGYYGYTF

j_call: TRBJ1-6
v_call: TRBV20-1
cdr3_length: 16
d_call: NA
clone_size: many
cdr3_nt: TGCAGTGCTAGGGGAGGCATAAGCTCCTATAATTCACCCCTCCACTTT
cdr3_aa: CSARGGISSYNSPLHF

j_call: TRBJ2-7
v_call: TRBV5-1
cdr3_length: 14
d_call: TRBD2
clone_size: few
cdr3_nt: TGCGCCAGCAGCTTCGGGGGGGCGATCTACGAGCAGTACTTC
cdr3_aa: CASSFGGAIYEQYF

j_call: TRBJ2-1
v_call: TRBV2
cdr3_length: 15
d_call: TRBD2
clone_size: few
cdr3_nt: TGTGCCAGCAGCAACGGCCGCAGCGGGGGCAATGAGCAGTTCTTC
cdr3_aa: CASSNGRSGGNEQFF

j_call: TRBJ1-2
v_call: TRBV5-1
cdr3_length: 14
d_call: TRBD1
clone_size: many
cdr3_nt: TGCGCCAGCAGCCTGGAAGGGACAGTGGATGGCTACACCTTC
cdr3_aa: CASSLEGTVDGYTF

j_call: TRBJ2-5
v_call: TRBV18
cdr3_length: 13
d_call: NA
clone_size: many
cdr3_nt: TGTGCCAGCTCACCACCGATGAGGGAGACCCAGTACTTC
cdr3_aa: CASSPPMRETQYF

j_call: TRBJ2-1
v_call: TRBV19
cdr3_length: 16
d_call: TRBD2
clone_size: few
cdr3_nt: TGTGCCAGTAGTAGCAAAGCGGGAGGGCCCTGGAATGAGCAGTTCTTC
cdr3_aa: CASSSKAGGPWNEQFF

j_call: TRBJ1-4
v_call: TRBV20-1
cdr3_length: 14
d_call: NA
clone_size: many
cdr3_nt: TGCAGTGCTAAACGATCCCGGGAGGGTGAAAAACTGTTTTTT
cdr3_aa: CSAKRSREGEKLFF

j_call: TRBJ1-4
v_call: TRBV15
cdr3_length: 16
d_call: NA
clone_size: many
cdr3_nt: TGTGCCACCAGCAGAGATCAGGGACGGAGTAATGAAAAACTGTTTTTT
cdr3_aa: CATSRDQGRSNEKLFF

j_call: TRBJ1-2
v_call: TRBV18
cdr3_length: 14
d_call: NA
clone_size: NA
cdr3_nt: TGTGCCAGCTCACCCCGACAGACTAACTATGGCTACACCTTC
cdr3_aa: CASSPRQTNYGYTF

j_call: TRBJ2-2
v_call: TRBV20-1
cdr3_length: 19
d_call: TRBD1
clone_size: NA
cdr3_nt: TGCAGTGCTAGAAAAATCGGACAGGGAGGAGGGTGGTGGACCGGGGAGCTGTTTTTT
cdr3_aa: CSARKIGQGGGWWTGELFF

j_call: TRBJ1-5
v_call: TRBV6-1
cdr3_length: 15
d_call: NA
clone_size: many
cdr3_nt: TGTGCCAGCAGCCCTGGGCAAGGCACCTATCAGCCCCAGCATTTT
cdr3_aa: CASSPGQGTYQPQHF

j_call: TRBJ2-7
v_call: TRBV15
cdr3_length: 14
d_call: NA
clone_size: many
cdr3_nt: TGTGCCACCAGCAGAGACCGGGGCCCCTACGAGCAGTACTTC
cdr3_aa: CATSRDRGPYEQYF

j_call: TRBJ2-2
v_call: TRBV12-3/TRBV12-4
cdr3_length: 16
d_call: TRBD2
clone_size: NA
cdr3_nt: TGTGCCAGCAGTCCTAGCGGGAGGGTTGGCGCCGGGGAGCTGTTTTTT
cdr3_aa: CASSPSGRVGAGELFF

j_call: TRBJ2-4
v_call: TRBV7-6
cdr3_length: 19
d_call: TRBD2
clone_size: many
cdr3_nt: TGTGCCAGCAGCTTAAAAGTAGCGGGGTACCCTGGGGCCAAAAACATTCAGTACTTC
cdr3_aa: CASSLKVAGYPGAKNIQYF

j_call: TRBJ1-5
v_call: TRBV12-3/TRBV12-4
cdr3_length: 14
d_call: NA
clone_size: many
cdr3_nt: TGTGCCAGCACCATATCAGGGGGCAATCAGCCCCAGCATTTT
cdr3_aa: CASTISGGNQPQHF

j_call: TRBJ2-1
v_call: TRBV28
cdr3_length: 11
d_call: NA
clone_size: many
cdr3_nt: TGTGCCAGCACCTCCAGGTATGAGCAGTTCTTC
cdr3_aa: CASTSRYEQFF

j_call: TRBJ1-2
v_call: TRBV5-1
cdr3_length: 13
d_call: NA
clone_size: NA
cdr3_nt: TGCGCCACCCGCGGGCGGCCTGACTATGGCTACACCTTC
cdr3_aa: CATRGRPDYGYTF

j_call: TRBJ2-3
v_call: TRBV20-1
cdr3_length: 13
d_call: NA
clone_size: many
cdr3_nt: TGCAGTGCGCACGGGAGAGGCACAGATACGCAGTATTTT
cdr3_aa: CSAHGRGTDTQYF

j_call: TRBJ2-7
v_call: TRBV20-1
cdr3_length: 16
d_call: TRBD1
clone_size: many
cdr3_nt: TGCAGTGCTAGACCAACCCGGGGACAGGGTGTCTACGAGCAGTACTTC
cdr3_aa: CSARPTRGQGVYEQYF

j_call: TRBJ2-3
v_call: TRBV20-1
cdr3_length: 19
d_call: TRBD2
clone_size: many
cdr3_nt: TGCAGTGCTACCACCCTACTAGCGGGGGGCCTCAGGGGCACAGATACGCAGTATTTT
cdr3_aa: CSATTLLAGGLRGTDTQYF

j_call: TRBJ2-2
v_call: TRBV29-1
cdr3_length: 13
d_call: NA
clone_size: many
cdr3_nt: TGCAGCGTTGACGCCTGGGAGACCGGGGAGCTGTTTTTT
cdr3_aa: CSVDAWETGELFF

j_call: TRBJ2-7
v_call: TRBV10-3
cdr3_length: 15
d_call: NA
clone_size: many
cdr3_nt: TGTGCCATCAGTGAATCCTCGGGACTCCACTACGAGCAGTACTTC
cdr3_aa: CAISESSGLHYEQYF

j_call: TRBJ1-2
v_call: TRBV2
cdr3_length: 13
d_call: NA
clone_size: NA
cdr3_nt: TGTGCCAGCAGTCGGGCAGGGTCCTATGGCTACACCTTC
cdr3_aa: CASSRAGSYGYTF

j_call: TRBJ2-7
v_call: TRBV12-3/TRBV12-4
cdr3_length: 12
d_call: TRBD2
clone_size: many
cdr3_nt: TGTGCCAGCAGTTTGGGGGGGAACGAGCAGAACTTC
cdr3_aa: CASSLGGNEQNF

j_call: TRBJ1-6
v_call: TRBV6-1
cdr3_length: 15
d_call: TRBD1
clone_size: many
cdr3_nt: TGTGCCAGCAGTCAGAACAGGGGGGAAAATTCACCCCTCCACTTT
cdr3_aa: CASSQNRGENSPLHF

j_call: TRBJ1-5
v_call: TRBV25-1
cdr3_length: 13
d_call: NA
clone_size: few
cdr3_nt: TGTGCCAGCAGTGAGGGGGATTTGAGGCCCCAGCATTTT
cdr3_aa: CASSEGDLRPQHF

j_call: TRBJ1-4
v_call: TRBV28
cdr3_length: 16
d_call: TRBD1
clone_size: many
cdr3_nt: TGTGCCAGCAGTTTAAAGGGAACAGGGGTCGATGAAAAACTGTTTTTT
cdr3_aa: CASSLKGTGVDEKLFF

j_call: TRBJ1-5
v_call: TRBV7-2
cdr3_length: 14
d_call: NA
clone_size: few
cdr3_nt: TGTGCCAGCAGCTTAGTGGATGGGAATCAGCCCCAGCATTTT
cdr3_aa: CASSLVDGNQPQHF

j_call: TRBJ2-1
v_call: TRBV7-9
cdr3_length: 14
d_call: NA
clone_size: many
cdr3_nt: TGTGCCAGCAGCTTAACGGGAGAATACAATGAGCAGTTCTTC
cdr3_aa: CASSLTGEYNEQFF

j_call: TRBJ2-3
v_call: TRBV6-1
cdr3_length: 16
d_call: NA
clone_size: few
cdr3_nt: TGTGCCAGCAGTCCCCTGGACAGCTCGGTCACAGATACGCAGTATTTT
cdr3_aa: CASSPLDSSVTDTQYF

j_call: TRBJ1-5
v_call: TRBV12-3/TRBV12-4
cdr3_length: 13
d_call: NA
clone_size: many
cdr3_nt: TGTGCCAGCAGTAACCAGGGTTATCAGCCCCAGCATTTT
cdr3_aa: CASSNQGYQPQHF

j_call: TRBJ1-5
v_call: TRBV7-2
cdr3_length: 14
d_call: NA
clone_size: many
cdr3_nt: TGTGCCAGCAGCCCGGCAGTCGGCGTTCAGCCCCAGCATTTT
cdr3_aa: CASSPAVGVQPQHF